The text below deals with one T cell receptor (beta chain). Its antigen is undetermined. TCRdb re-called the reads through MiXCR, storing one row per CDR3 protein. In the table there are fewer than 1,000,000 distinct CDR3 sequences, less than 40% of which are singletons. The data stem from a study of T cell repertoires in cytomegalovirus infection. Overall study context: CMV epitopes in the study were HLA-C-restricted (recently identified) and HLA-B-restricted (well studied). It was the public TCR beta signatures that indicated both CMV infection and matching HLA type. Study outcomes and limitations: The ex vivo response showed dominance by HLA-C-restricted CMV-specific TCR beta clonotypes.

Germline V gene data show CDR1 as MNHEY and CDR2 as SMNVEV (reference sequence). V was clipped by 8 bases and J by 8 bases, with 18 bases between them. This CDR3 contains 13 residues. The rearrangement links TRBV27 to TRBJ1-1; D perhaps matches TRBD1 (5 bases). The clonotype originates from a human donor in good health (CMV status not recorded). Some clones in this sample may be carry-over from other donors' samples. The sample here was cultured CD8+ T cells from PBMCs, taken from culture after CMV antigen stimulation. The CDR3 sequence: CASGDVRLAEAFF. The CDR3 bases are TGTGCCAGCGGGGACGTTCGTCTGGCCGAAGCTTTCTTT.